This entry lists 29 T cell receptor beta chains sequenced from one sample in a study of T cell responses to AZD1222 COVID-19 vaccine. Generated by immunoSEQ multiplex PCR, the TCRdb table keeps only in-frame clones and is missing some. The repertoire has tens of thousands of clones, approximately 90% of them found once; the top ten carry roughly 4.7%. The source was peripheral blood, collected on day 0 of MenACWY control vaccination. Every receptor here comes from an adult in good health.

The chain joins TRBV19 to TRBJ1-1; D is undetermined. The germline CDR1 and CDR2 sequences are LNHDA and SQIVND (reference sequence). V was trimmed by 8 bases and J by 0 bases, leaving 16 bases between them. The CDR3 contains 15 residues. The CDR3 coding sequence is TGTGCCAGTTACACTTTTGGGTTCATGAACACTGAAGCTTTCTTT. It is translated as CASYTFGFMNTEAFF.

V and J are TRBV5-5 and TRBJ1-4, with 8 bases identical to TRBD1. Germline CDR1 and CDR2: SGHKS and YYEKEE (reference sequence). The CDR3 has 15 amino acids. J gave up 7 bases and V 2 bases, and 7 bases lay outside the gene matches. CDR3 DNA: TGTGCCAGCAGCTTTGGTCGCAGGGGGCGTGAAAAACTGTTTTTT. Protein sequence: CASSFGRRGREKLFF. Supplemented by reference TRBV5-5 and TRBJ1-4, the full variable domain reads DAGVTQSPTHLIKTRGQQVTLRCSPISGHKSVSWYQQVLGQGPQFIFQYYEKEERGRGNFPDRFSARQFPNYSSELNVNALLLGDSALYLCASSFGRRGREKLFFGSGTQLSVL.

V gene TRBV12-5 combines with J gene TRBJ1-1; D is uncertain. The germline gives CDR1 LGHNT, CDR2 FRNRAP. Trimming left V 1 base short and J 4 bases short, with 7 bases between. CDR3 length: 13 amino acids. CDR3 region: CASGLEVRTEAFF. The CDR3 DNA follows: TGTGCTAGTGGTTTGGAGGTGCGCACTGAAGCTTTCTTT.

The chain joins TRBV24-1 to TRBJ2-1; D may be TRBD2 (6 bases). Germline V lookup: CDR1 KGHDR, CDR2 SFDVKD. CDR3 length: 16 residues. Trimming pared 4 bases from V and 1 base from J, leaving 13 bases between. Written as DNA, the CDR3 is TGTGCCACCAGTGACCCCATAGCGGTTTCCTACAATGAGCAGTTCTTC. Translated: CATSDPIAVSYNEQFF.

The rearrangement links TRBV28 to TRBJ2-2, with TRBD2 as a possible D gene (6 bases). The CDR3 loop spans 16 amino acids. Germline assignment: CDR1 MDHEN and CDR2 SYDVKM. Trimming pared 2 bases from V and 5 bases from J, leaving 15 bases between. CDR3 amino acids: CASSLMGGIGTGELFF. The DNA of the CDR3 is TGTGCCAGCAGTTTAATGGGCGGGATAGGGACCGGGGAGCTGTTTTTT. The variable domain in full, completed from reference TRBV28 and TRBJ2-2, reads DVKVTQSSRYLVKRTGEKVFLECVQDMDHENMFWYRQDPGLGLRLIYFSYDVKMKEKGDIPEGYSVSREKKERFSLILESASTNQTSMYLCASSLMGGIGTGELFFGEGSRLTVL.

This clone was counted a few times. The genes are TRBV10-3 and TRBJ2-6; D is tentatively TRBD1 or TRBD2 (5 bases each). Trimming removed 7 bases at V and 0 bases at J, with 13 bases between. This CDR3 has 16 residues. The germline V gene encodes CDR1 ENHRY and CDR2 SYGVKD. This chain's CDR3 is CAITQGRNSGANVLTF. CDR3 sequence (DNA): TGTGCCATCACCCAGGGACGGAACTCTGGGGCCAACGTCCTGACTTTC.

In DNA, the CDR3 is TGTGCCACCTATACGGGGTTTAACTATGGCTACACCTTC. Its translation is CATYTGFNYGYTF. The chain uses TRBV28 and TRBJ1-2; no reliable D call. Trimming took off 10 bases at V and 1 base at J, with 13 bases between the two ends. CDR1 and CDR2 from the germline V gene are MDHEN and SYDVKM. The length of the CDR3 is 13 residues.

V gene TRBV6-1 combines with J gene TRBJ1-2, with no clear D. This CDR3 spans 14 amino acids. V was clipped by 2 bases and J by 2 bases, with 9 bases between them. CDR1 is MNHNS and CDR2 is SASEGT in the germline V gene. In nucleotides, the CDR3 is TGTGCCAGCAGTGAAACCCAGTTAAACTATGGCTACACCTTC. Its translation is CASSETQLNYGYTF.

The V call is TRBV18, the J call TRBJ2-6; D not resolved. Per the germline V gene, CDR1 is KGHSH and CDR2 is LQKENI. The CDR3 is 16 residues long. The V and J ends lost 4 bases and 0 bases respectively, with 10 bases between them. The CDR3 nucleotides read TGTGCCAGCTCACGCTCCCAGGCCTCTGGGGCCAACGTCCTGACTTTC. It yields the protein CASSRSQASGANVLTF.

The J gene is TRBJ1-3, the V gene TRBV19, with D unclear. The CDR3 has 14 amino acids. The V end lost 8 bases, the J end lost 0 bases, and 11 bases lay between the germline ends. CDR1 and CDR2 from the germline V gene are LNHDA and SQIVND (reference sequence). DNA for the CDR3: TGTGCCAGTTGGGCGGGGAGCTCTGGAAACACCATATATTTT. Protein product: CASWAGSSGNTIYF.

The gene calls are TRBV7-3 and TRBJ1-2, with D maybe TRBD1 (6 bases). V was cut by 5 bases and J by 4 bases, with 14 bases left in between. Germline V lookup: CDR1 SGHTA, CDR2 FQGTGA. This CDR3 spans 14 amino acids. The CDR3, as DNA: TGTGCCAGCAGCCCGAACACAGGGCCCTATGGCTACACCTTC. This gives the protein CASSPNTGPYGYTF.

The rearrangement joins TRBV20-1 to TRBJ2-3; D is unclear. This CDR3 region has 11 residues. V lost 8 bases and J 5 bases, leaving 11 bases between the germline ends. The germline V gene has CDR1 DFQATT and CDR2 SNEGSKA (reference sequence). This CDR3 is CSTAPRDTQYF. The CDR3 DNA follows: TGCAGTACAGCTCCCAGAGATACGCAGTATTTT.

This clone turned up a few times. The chain is built from TRBV29-1 and TRBJ2-1; 12 bases align to TRBD2. The CDR3 spans 15 residues. The germline V gene has CDR1 SQVTM and CDR2 ANQGSEA. J was trimmed by 8 bases and V by 0 bases; bases with no gene match: 5. The CDR3 loop reads CSVEDSRLAGDEQFF. CDR3 nucleotides: TGCAGCGTTGAAGATTCGAGACTAGCGGGAGATGAGCAGTTCTTC.

The genes are TRBV4-3 and TRBJ1-2; D is perhaps TRBD1 (6 bases). Germline V gives CDR1 LGHNA, CDR2 YSLEER. This CDR3 is 14 amino acids long. Trimming took 3 bases from V and 8 from J, leaving 16 bases between them. The CDR3 here is CASSHWGAGRGYTF. Here the CDR3 DNA reads TGCGCCAGCAGCCACTGGGGGGCAGGACGAGGCTACACCTTC.

The rearrangement links TRBV19 to TRBJ1-6; D unresolved. Trimming took off 3 bases at V and 3 bases at J, with 6 bases between the two ends. From germline, CDR1 is LNHDA and CDR2 SQIVND (reference sequence). This CDR3 spans 14 amino acids. DNA for the CDR3: TGTGCCAGTAGTATGAGGGACTATAATTCACCCCTCCACTTT. It codes for CASSMRDYNSPLHF.

The V and J genes are TRBV12-3 or TRBV12-4 and TRBJ1-1, with unresolved D. V gave up 3 bases and J gave up 1 base, with 6 bases separating them. The CDR3 consists of 13 residues. This CDR3 reads CASSLTENTEAFF. The CDR3 DNA sequence: TGTGCCAGCAGTTTGACTGAGAACACTGAAGCTTTCTTT.

The V call is TRBV6-6, the J call TRBJ1-4; D remains unclear. V was trimmed by 2 bases and J by 2 bases, leaving 6 bases between them. Germline V gene data show CDR1 as MNHNY and CDR2 as SVGAGI (reference sequence). CDR3 length: 14 amino acids. CDR3 nucleotides: TGTGCCAGCAGTTACACGGGGACTAATGAAAAACTGTTTTTT. Amino acids: CASSYTGTNEKLFF.

The chain recombines TRBV28 with TRBJ2-7, with a tentative D call TRBD2 (6 bases). V was clipped by 6 bases and J by 6 bases, with 15 bases between them. The CDR3 contains 13 residues. Germline CDR1 and CDR2: MDHEN and SYDVKM. The CDR3 region is CASRIGSGVEQYF. The CDR3, as DNA: TGTGCCAGCAGAATTGGTTCGGGAGTCGAGCAGTACTTC.

V gene TRBV28 combines with J gene TRBJ2-3; no clear D gene. The germline gives CDR1 MDHEN, CDR2 SYDVKM. V lost 3 bases and J lost 0, with 13 bases in between. CDR3 size: 16 residues. CDR3 region: CASSFRPVGSTDTQYF. CDR3 in DNA: TGTGCCAGCAGTTTCAGGCCAGTCGGTAGCACAGATACGCAGTATTTT.

The rearrangement joins TRBV2 to TRBJ2-1; TRBD2 agrees at 7 bases. From germline, CDR1 is SNHLY and CDR2 FYNNEI. J gave up 0 bases and V 6 bases, and 5 bases lay outside the gene matches. The CDR3 loop spans 15 amino acids. CDR3 bases: TGTGCCAGCAGGAAGCGGGGAAGCTCCTACAATGAGCAGTTCTTC. Translated: CASRKRGSSYNEQFF. Filled out from reference TRBV2 and TRBJ2-1, the complete variable domain reads EPEVTQTPSHQVTQMGQEVILRCVPISNHLYFYWYRQILGQKVEFLVSFYNNEISEKSEIFDDQFSVERPDGSNFTLKIRSTKLEDSAMYFCASRKRGSSYNEQFFGPGTRLTVL.

This clone was found a few times. The chain is built from TRBV7-2 and TRBJ2-2, with 7 bases lining up with TRBD1. The CDR3 runs 14 residues. Germline values: CDR1 SGHTA, CDR2 FQGNSA. The V segment lost 1 base and the J segment 5 bases; nucleotides outside the gene matches: 1. The CDR3: CASSLEGQTGELFF. The DNA of the CDR3 is TGTGCCAGCAGCTTAGAGGGACAGACCGGGGAGCTGTTTTTT.

The rearrangement joins TRBV27 to TRBJ1-1, with D perhaps TRBD1 (5 bases). CDR1 and CDR2 from the germline V gene are MNHEY and SMNVEV (reference sequence). The V end lost 1 base, the J end lost 3 bases, and 9 bases lay between the germline ends. CDR3 length: 14 residues. CDR3 nucleotides: TGTGCCAGCAGTTTATACGGGGGGTACACTGAAGCTTTCTTT. Protein: CASSLYGGYTEAFF.

This clone turned up a few times. This sequence joins TRBV18 and TRBJ2-2; 7 bases are shared with TRBD2. CDR1 KGHSH and CDR2 LQKENI come from the germline V gene. V was clipped by 2 bases and J by 6 bases; unmatched bases: 6. This CDR3 is 15 amino acids long. The CDR3 bases are TGTGCCAGCTCACCAGAAATCCTAGCGGCCGGGGAGCTGTTTTTT. Residues: CASSPEILAAGELFF.

DNA for the CDR3: TGTGCCAGCAGCGCGGTCGGGGTAGAAGAGACCCAGTACTTC. This sequence encodes CASSAVGVEETQYF. The chain employs TRBV9 and TRBJ2-5, with a possible D match to TRBD2 (5 bases). Looked up from germline, CDR1 is SGDLS and CDR2 is YYNGEE. This CDR3 region has 14 residues. V was shortened by 3 bases and J by 3 bases, with 12 bases between the two germline ends.

This chain joins TRBV27 and TRBJ2-7; 7 positions match TRBD2. V shed 2 bases, J shed 2 bases, and the junction held 3 bases outside the gene matches. The germline CDR1 and CDR2 sequences are MNHEY and SMNVEV (reference sequence). CDR3 length: 14 residues. The CDR3 nucleotides are TGTGCCAGCAGTTTAGGGAGGGGCACCTACGAGCAGTACTTC. Protein product: CASSLGRGTYEQYF.

V usage is TRBV11-3 and J usage is TRBJ2-3; D may correspond to TRBD1 or TRBD2 (6 bases each). This CDR3 region has 14 residues. The germline V gene encodes CDR1 SGHNT and CDR2 YENEEA. Trimming left V 3 bases short and J 3 bases short, with 10 bases between. CDR3 sequence (DNA): TGTGCCAGCAGCTTCAGGGGACTTACAGATACGCAGTATTTT. This codes for CASSFRGLTDTQYF. Drawing the rest from reference TRBV11-3 and TRBJ2-3, the complete variable domain is EAGVVQSPRYKIIEKKQPVAFWCNPISGHNTLYWYLQNLGQGPELLIRYENEEAVDDSQLPKDRFSAERLKGVDSTLKIQPAELGDSAVYLCASSFRGLTDTQYFGPGTRLTVL.

This chain uses TRBV30 with TRBJ2-1; TRBD2 aligns across 9 bases. Trimming at V came to 4 bases and at J to 7 bases, leaving 14 bases not matched to a gene. This CDR3 comprises 16 residues. Germline assignment: CDR1 GTSNPN and CDR2 SVGIG (reference sequence). Written as DNA, the CDR3 is TGTGCCTGGACCCCCCGGGGTAGCGGGAGTGTGAATGAGCAGTTCTTC. Translation: CAWTPRGSGSVNEQFF. Variable domain in full (rest from reference TRBV30 and TRBJ2-1): SQTIHQWPATLVQPVGSPLSLECTVEGTSNPNLYWYRQAAGRGLQLLFYSVGIGQISSEVPQNLSASRPQDRQFILSSKKLLLSDSGFYLCAWTPRGSGSVNEQFFGPGTRLTVL.

This clone appeared once. The chain uses TRBV30 and TRBJ1-3, with D perhaps TRBD1 (6 bases). Deletions cut 8 bases from V and 1 base from J, with 12 bases between. CDR1 is GTSNPN and CDR2 is SVGIG in the germline V gene (reference sequence). This CDR3 spans 13 amino acids. Written as DNA, the CDR3 is TGTGCCGCATCACAGGGTTCTGGAAACACCATATATTTT. The encoded protein is CAASQGSGNTIYF.

This clone occurred once. The rearrangement uses TRBV27 and TRBJ2-7, with D possibly matching TRBD1 (5 bases). With 6 bases removed from V and 3 bases from J, the gap between germline ends came to 15 bases. The CDR3 runs to 14 residues. The germline gives CDR1 MNHEY, CDR2 SMNVEV (reference sequence). DNA for the CDR3: TGTGCCAGCAGCCGGTCTGGGGCGCTCTACGAGCAGTACTTC. It codes for CASSRSGALYEQYF.